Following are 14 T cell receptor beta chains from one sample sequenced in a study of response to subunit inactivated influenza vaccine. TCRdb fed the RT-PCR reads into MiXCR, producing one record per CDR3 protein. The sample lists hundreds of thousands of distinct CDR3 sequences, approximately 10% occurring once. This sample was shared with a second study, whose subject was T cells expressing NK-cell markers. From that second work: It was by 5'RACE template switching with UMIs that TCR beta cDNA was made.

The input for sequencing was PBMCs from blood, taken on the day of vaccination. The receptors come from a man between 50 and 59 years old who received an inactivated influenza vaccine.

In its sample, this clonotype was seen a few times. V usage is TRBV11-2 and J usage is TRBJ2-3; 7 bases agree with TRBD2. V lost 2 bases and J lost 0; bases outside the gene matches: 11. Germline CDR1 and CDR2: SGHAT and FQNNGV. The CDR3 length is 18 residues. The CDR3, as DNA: TGTGCCAGCAGCTTACGACCCCTGGCGGGGGATAGCACAGATACGCAGTATTTT. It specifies CASSLRPLAGDSTDTQYF.

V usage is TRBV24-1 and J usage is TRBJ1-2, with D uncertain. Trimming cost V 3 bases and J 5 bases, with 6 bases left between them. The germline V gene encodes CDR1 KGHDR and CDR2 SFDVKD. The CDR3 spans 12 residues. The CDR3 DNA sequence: TGTGCCACCAGTGATCCAGGTTATGGCTACACCTTC. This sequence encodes CATSDPGYGYTF.

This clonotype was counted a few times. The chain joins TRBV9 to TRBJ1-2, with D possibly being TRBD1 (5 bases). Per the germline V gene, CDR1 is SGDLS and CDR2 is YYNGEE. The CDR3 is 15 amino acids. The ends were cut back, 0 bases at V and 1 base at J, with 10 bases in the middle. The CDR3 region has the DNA TGTGCCAGCAGCGTAGGAGGGGATGTTAACTATGGCTACACCTTC. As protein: CASSVGGDVNYGYTF.

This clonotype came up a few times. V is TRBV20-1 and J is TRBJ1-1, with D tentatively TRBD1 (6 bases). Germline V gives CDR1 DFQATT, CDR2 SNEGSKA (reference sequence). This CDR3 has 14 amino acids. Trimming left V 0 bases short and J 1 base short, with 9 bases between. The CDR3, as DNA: TGCAGTGCTAGAGATGGGACACGGAACACTGAAGCTTTCTTT. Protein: CSARDGTRNTEAFF.

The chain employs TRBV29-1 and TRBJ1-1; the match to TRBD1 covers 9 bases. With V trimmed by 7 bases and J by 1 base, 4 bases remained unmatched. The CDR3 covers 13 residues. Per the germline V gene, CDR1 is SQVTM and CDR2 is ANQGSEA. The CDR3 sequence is CSARQGGNTEAFF. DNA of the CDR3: TGCAGCGCTAGACAGGGGGGGAACACTGAAGCTTTCTTT. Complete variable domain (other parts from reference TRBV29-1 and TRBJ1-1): SAVISQKPSRDICQRGTSLTIQCQVDSQVTMMFWYRQQPGQSLTLIATANQGSEATYESGFVIDKFPISRPNLTFSTLTVSNMSPEDSSIYLCSARQGGNTEAFFGQGTRLTVV.

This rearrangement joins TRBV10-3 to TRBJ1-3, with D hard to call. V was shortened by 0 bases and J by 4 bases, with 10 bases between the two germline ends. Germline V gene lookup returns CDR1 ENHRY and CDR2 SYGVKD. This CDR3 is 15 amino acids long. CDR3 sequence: CAISESGPTGNTIYF. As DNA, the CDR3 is TGTGCCATCAGTGAGTCCGGACCAACCGGAAACACCATATATTTT.

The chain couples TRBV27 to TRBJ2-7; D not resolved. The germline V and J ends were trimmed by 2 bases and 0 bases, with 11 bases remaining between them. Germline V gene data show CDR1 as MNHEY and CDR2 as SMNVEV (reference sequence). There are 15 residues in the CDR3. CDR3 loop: CASSLRISPSYEQYF. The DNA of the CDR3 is TGTGCCAGCAGTTTACGTATCAGTCCCTCCTACGAGCAGTACTTC.

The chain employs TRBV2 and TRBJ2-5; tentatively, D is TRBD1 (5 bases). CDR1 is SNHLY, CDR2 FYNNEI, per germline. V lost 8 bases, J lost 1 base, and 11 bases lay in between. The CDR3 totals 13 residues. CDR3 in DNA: TGTGCCAGCGGCTTGGGGCTCCAAGAGACCCAGTACTTC. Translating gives CASGLGLQETQYF.

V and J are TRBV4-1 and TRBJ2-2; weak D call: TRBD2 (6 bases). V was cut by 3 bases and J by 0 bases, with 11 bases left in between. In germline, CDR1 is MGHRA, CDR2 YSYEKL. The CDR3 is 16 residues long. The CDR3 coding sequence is TGCGCCAGCAGCCACCCGGGACTGCCGAACACCGGGGAGCTGTTTTTT. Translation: CASSHPGLPNTGELFF.

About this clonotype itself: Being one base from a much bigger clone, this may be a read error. CDR3 protein: CTSSQTLPNEQFF. CDR3 in DNA: TGCACCAGCAGCCAAACTCTGCCCAATGAGCAGTTCTTC. This rearrangement joins TRBV4-3 to TRBJ2-1; D not certain. Germline CDR1 LGHNA, CDR2 YSLEER. This CDR3 has 13 amino acids.

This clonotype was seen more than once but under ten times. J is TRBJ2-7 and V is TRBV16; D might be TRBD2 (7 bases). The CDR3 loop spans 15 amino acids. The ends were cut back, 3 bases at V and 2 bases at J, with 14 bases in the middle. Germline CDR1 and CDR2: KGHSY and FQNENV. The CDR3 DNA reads TGTGCCAGCAGCCAGACGGGGGGCATCACCTACGAGCAGTACTTC. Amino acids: CASSQTGGITYEQYF.

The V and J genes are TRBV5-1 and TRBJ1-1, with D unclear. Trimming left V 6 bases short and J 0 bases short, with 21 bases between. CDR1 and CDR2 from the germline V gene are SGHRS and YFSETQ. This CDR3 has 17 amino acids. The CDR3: CASTLAGSPYMNTEAFF. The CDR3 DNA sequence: TGCGCCAGCACCTTAGCCGGCAGTCCTTACATGAACACTGAAGCTTTCTTT. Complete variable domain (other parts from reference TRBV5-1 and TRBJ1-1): KAGVTQTPRYLIKTRGQQVTLSCSPISGHRSVSWYQQTPGQGLQFLFEYFSETQRNKGNFPGRFSGRQFSNSRSEMNVSTLELGDSALYLCASTLAGSPYMNTEAFFGQGTRLTVV.

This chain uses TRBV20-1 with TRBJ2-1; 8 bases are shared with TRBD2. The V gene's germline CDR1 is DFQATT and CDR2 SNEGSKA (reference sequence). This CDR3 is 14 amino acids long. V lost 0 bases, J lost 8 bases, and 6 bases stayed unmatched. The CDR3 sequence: CSARDPAGAHEQFF. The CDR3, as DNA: TGCAGTGCTAGAGATCCAGCGGGAGCCCATGAGCAGTTCTTC.

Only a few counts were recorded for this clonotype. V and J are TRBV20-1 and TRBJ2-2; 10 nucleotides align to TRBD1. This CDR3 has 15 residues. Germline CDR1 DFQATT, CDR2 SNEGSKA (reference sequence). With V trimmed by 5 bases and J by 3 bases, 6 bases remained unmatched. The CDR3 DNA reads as TGCAGTGCTTATGACAGGGGGCGCGACACCGGGGAGCTGTTTTTT. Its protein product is CSAYDRGRDTGELFF.